The next 21 T cell receptor beta chains were all read from a single sample in a study of human T cells and chemical hapten exposure. Via MiXCR, TCRdb re-called the RACE reads, giving one row per CDR3 protein. The table shows around 75,000 distinct CDR3 sequences, with about 10% occurring only once. Time point indicated: patch test 1, 2 weeks after DPC sensitization. Described treatment: therapeutic diphenylcyclopropenone sensitization with weekly scalp DPC. The sequencing here drew on whole blood, taken in connection with sensitization to the hapten diphenylcyclopropenone (DPC). Receptor source: a woman aged 60-75 years with alopecia areata. Some clones in this sample may be carry-over from other donors' samples.

This clonotype was recorded at least ten times. J is TRBJ2-1 and V is TRBV7-3; weak D call: TRBD1 (5 bases). Per germline, CDR1 SGHTA and CDR2 FQGTGA. V lost 5 bases and J lost 9, with 20 bases in between. There are 15 residues in the CDR3. The chain's CDR3 is CASSKQADGLGEQFF. CDR3 nucleotide sequence: TGTGCCAGCAGCAAACAGGCTGACGGCTTAGGTGAGCAGTTCTTC.

A few counts support this clonotype. V gene TRBV24-1 combines with J gene TRBJ2-3; 7 bases align to TRBD1. The CDR3 runs 16 residues. J was trimmed by 4 bases and V by 7 bases; bases with no gene match: 13. Germline values: CDR1 KGHDR, CDR2 SFDVKD. Here the CDR3 reads CATSDRAMGLADTQYF. The CDR3 DNA follows: TGTGCCACCAGCGACAGGGCCATGGGGCTGGCAGATACGCAGTATTTT.

The chain recombines TRBV4-1 with TRBJ1-1, with D uncertain. The CDR3 is made up of 15 amino acids. Deletions cut 1 base from V and 6 bases from J, with 15 bases between. The germline CDR1 and CDR2 sequences are MGHRA and YSYEKL. The CDR3 DNA sequence: TGCGCCAGCAGCCAAGTGCATGGTTTTGGGGCTGAAGCTTTCTTT. This codes for CASSQVHGFGAEAFF.

Only a few counts were recorded for this clonotype. The chain recombines TRBV7-2 with TRBJ2-5; possible D gene TRBD1, 5 bases. The CDR3 is 16 residues long. Germline V CDR1 and CDR2: SGHTA, FQGNSA. Trimming stripped 1 base from V and 7 bases from J, with 19 bases between. CDR3 sequence: CASSLGAGHLRGTQYF. CDR3 DNA sequence: TGTGCCAGCAGCTTAGGGGCAGGGCACCTTCGAGGGACCCAGTACTTC. Using reference TRBV7-2 and TRBJ2-5 for the parts outside the CDR3, the full variable domain is GAGVSQSPSNKVTEKGKDVELRCDPISGHTALYWYRQSLGQGLEFLIYFQGNSAPDKSGLPSDRFSAERTGGSVSTLTIQRTQQEDSAVYLCASSLGAGHLRGTQYFGPGTRLLVL.

This clonotype was observed a handful of times. The V and J genes are TRBV5-1 and TRBJ2-5; the D is unclear. V lost 1 base and J 0 bases, leaving 1 base between the germline ends. Per the germline V gene, CDR1 is SGHRS and CDR2 is YFSETQ. This CDR3 comprises 12 residues. This CDR3 is CASSLYQETQYF. For the CDR3, the DNA is TGCGCCAGCAGCTTGTACCAAGAGACCCAGTACTTC.

This clonotype occurred many times. V gene TRBV5-4 combines with J gene TRBJ1-5; D not certain. The germline V gene has CDR1 SGHNT and CDR2 YYREEE (reference sequence). Trimming removed 3 bases at V and 5 bases at J, with 6 bases between. This CDR3 has 12 residues. CDR3 loop: CASSYQDQPQHF. The DNA for the CDR3 is TGTGCCAGCAGCTATCAAGATCAGCCCCAGCATTTT.

There are a few counts of this clonotype. The chain carries TRBV6-6 and TRBJ2-7; tentatively, D is TRBD2 (6 bases). CDR1 is MNHNY and CDR2 is SVGAGI in the germline V gene (reference sequence). The V end was cut by 2 bases, the J end by 7 bases, with 15 bases between. The CDR3 is made up of 14 amino acids. In DNA form, the CDR3 reads TGTGCCAGCAGTTACCCCGCTGGAGGGCTGGAGCAGTACTTC. This encodes CASSYPAGGLEQYF.

This clonotype was seen at least ten times. The chain joins TRBV5-6 to TRBJ2-5; possibly TRBD2 for D (5 bases). This CDR3 has 16 amino acids. Between the trimmed V and J ends, which lost 0 bases and 2 bases, there was a span of 14 bases. Germline CDR1 SGHDT, CDR2 YYEEEE. The CDR3 is CASSLARGTSQETQYF. The CDR3 DNA reads TGTGCCAGCAGCTTGGCTCGGGGAACATCACAAGAGACCCAGTACTTC.

This clonotype was picked up a small number of times. This chain links TRBV7-2 with TRBJ1-5; the match to TRBD1 covers 7 bases. V shed 7 bases, J shed 7 bases, and the junction held 13 bases outside the gene matches. Germline CDR1 and CDR2: SGHTA and FQGNSA. The length of the CDR3 is 15 residues. In DNA form, the CDR3 reads TGTGCCAGCAACTTGTTAGGACAGGTTCTCCAGCCCCAGCATTTT. Translating gives CASNLLGQVLQPQHF.

This sequence joins TRBV6-5 and TRBJ1-6; D remains ambiguous. The CDR3 spans 18 residues. Germline loops: CDR1 MNHEY, CDR2 SVGAGI. The V and J ends lost 2 bases and 9 bases respectively, with 23 bases between them. The CDR3 sequence: CASSYNRPGMSGASPLHF. The CDR3 nucleotides read TGTGCCAGCAGTTACAACCGTCCCGGGATGAGTGGCGCTTCACCCCTCCACTTT.

The genes are TRBV5-4 and TRBJ1-4, with D unresolved. The CDR3 is made up of 14 amino acids. V was pared by 0 bases and J by 8 bases, with 11 bases between. Germline assignment: CDR1 SGHNT and CDR2 YYREEE (reference sequence). The DNA of the CDR3 is TGTGCCAGCAGCTTGGCCACAGTCGGGGAAAAACTGTTTTTT. Translating it yields CASSLATVGEKLFF. The variable domain in full, with the rest retrieved from reference TRBV5-4 and TRBJ1-4, is ETGVTQSPTHLIKTRGQQVTLRCSSQSGHNTVSWYQQALGQGPQFIFQYYREEENGRGNFPPRFSGLQFPNYSSELNVNALELDDSALYLCASSLATVGEKLFFGSGTQLSVL.

In its sample, this clonotype was seen once. This chain connects TRBV19 to TRBJ1-5; maybe TRBD1 (5 bases). V dropped 7 bases and J dropped 6 bases, with 19 bases sitting between them. This CDR3 is 15 amino acids long. Germline-derived CDR1 and CDR2 are LNHDA and SQIVND (reference sequence). CDR3 in DNA: TGTGCCAGTAATCACGGGGCAGGGTATGGTCAGCCCCAGCATTTT. Its translation: CASNHGAGYGQPQHF.

This clonotype appeared many times. The V and J genes are TRBV5-1 and TRBJ2-1; 12 bases align to TRBD1. This CDR3 spans 15 amino acids. CDR1 SGHRS and CDR2 YFSETQ come from the germline V gene. V shed 4 bases and J 5 bases; nucleotides not matched to a gene: 4. CDR3 coding DNA: TGCGCCAGCAGCGGGACAGGGGGCCTGAACAATGAGCAGTTCTTC. This translates into CASSGTGGLNNEQFF.

In its sample, this clonotype was seen many times. The chain has TRBV7-6 and TRBJ2-1; TRBD2 matches at 13 bases. The CDR3 is made up of 15 amino acids. Looked up from germline, CDR1 is SGHVS and CDR2 is FNYEAQ. Germline trimming cut 5 bases from V and 4 bases from J; bases unmatched to any gene: 2. In DNA, the CDR3 is TGTGCCAGCAGCCGGACTAGCGGGGGATACAATGAGCAGTTCTTC. This sequence encodes CASSRTSGGYNEQFF.

This clonotype has just a few counts. V is TRBV29-1 and J is TRBJ2-1, with D possibly matching TRBD1 (5 bases). This CDR3 is 14 amino acids long. Trimming took 1 base from V and 3 from J, leaving 10 bases between them. The V gene's germline CDR1 is SQVTM and CDR2 ANQGSEA. This chain's CDR3 is CSVEAQEGYNEQFF. The CDR3 coding sequence is TGCAGCGTTGAAGCACAGGAAGGCTACAATGAGCAGTTCTTC.

The V call is TRBV9, the J call TRBJ1-1, with D uncertain. V lost 1 base, J lost 2 bases, and 6 bases lay in between. Germline loops: CDR1 SGDLS, CDR2 YYNGEE. This CDR3 comprises 13 residues. CDR3 sequence (DNA): TGTGCCAGCAGCGTATTGAGTAACACTGAAGCTTTCTTT. Encoded protein: CASSVLSNTEAFF. Combining the CDR3 with reference TRBV9 and TRBJ1-1 gives the whole variable domain DSGVTQTPKHLITATGQRVTLRCSPRSGDLSVYWYQQSLDQGLQFLIQYYNGEERAKGNILERFSAQQFPDLHSELNLSSLELGDSALYFCASSVLSNTEAFFGQGTRLTVV.

This clonotype was counted many times. The gene calls are TRBV9 and TRBJ2-3; D perhaps matches TRBD1 (5 bases). CDR1 is SGDLS, CDR2 YYNGEE, per germline. The CDR3 runs to 14 residues. Trimming shortened V by 0 bases and J by 1 base, and 6 bases separated the two germline ends. CDR3 sequence reads: CASSVVQGTDTQYF. CDR3 nucleotide sequence: TGTGCCAGCAGCGTAGTACAGGGCACAGATACGCAGTATTTT.

This clonotype was detected many times. The CDR3 bases are TGTGCCAGCAGCCAAAGTTGGGGGACAGGGGGATCGTACAACTATGGCTACACCTTC. It codes for CASSQSWGTGGSYNYGYTF. This rearrangement joins TRBV3-1 to TRBJ1-2; TRBD1 agrees at 11 bases. Germline V gene lookup returns CDR1 LGHDT and CDR2 YNNKEL (reference sequence). J gave up 2 bases and V 2 bases, and 13 bases lay outside the gene matches. This CDR3 has 19 amino acids.

This clonotype was counted a few times. This chain connects TRBV6-6 to TRBJ1-2, with D possibly being TRBD1 (5 bases). The germline CDR1 and CDR2 sequences are MNHNY and SVGAGI (reference sequence). This CDR3 region has 13 residues. Trimming took off 2 bases at V and 1 base at J, with 5 bases between the two ends. This CDR3 is CASSYDSNYGYTF. CDR3 in DNA: TGTGCCAGCAGTTACGACAGTAACTATGGCTACACCTTC.

V is TRBV18 and J is TRBJ2-2, with 10 bases fitting TRBD1. Germline CDR1 KGHSH, CDR2 LQKENI. This CDR3 is built from 16 residues. V lost 3 bases to trimming and J lost 4 bases; unmatched junction nucleotides: 5. The CDR3 DNA sequence: TGTGCCAGCTCACCGGGACAGGGGTTCGGCACCGGGGAGCTGTTTTTT. Encoded protein: CASSPGQGFGTGELFF.

Ten or more counts support this clonotype. This sequence joins TRBV29-1 and TRBJ2-7; TRBD1 agrees at 9 bases. The CDR3 totals 14 residues. V was clipped by 1 base and J by 3 bases; unmatched bases: 4. Germline V CDR1 and CDR2: SQVTM, ANQGSEA. CDR3 residues: CSVEGQGGLYEQYF. The CDR3, as DNA: TGCAGCGTTGAAGGACAGGGGGGACTCTACGAGCAGTACTTC.